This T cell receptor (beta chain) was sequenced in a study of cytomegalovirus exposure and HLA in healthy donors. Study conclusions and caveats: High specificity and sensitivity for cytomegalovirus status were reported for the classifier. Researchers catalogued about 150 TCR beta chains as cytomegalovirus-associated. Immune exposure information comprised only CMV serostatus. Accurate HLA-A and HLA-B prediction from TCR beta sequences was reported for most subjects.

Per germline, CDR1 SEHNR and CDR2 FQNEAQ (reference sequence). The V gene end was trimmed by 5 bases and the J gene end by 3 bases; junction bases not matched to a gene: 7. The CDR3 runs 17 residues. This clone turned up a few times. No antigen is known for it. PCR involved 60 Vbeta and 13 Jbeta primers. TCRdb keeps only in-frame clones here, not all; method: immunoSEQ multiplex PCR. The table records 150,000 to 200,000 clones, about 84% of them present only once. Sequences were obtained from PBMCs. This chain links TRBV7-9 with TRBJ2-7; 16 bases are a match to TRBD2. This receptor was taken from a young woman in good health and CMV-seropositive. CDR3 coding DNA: TGTGCCAGCAGCAAGGGACTAGCGGGGGGGGAGCTCTACGAGCAGTACTTC. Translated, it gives CASSKGLAGGELYEQYF.